These 24 T cell receptor beta chains share one sample of origin, sequenced in a study of identifying expanded T cells in peripheral blood. Libraries were prepared by immunoSEQ multiplex PCR; TCRdb keeps only in-frame clonotypes and omits some of them. The data hold about 82,000 clones, with 70% to 90% observed a single time. Sequenced sample: blood. The receptors originated from a person aged 18-70 years in good health.

V gene TRBV5-1 combines with J gene TRBJ2-1; 10 bases are a match to TRBD2. Trimming removed 0 bases from V and 7 bases from J; junction bases left unmatched: 13. The CDR3 has 18 residues. Germline CDR1 is SGHRS and CDR2 is YFSETQ. CDR3 nucleotide sequence: TGCGCCAGCAGCTTGGTAGCTTTTGGGGGACTAGCGCCAAATGAGCAGTTCTTC. Amino acid sequence: CASSLVAFGGLAPNEQFF.

CDR3 loop: CATQKDGGWANTGELFF. CDR3 DNA: TGTGCCACCCAAAAAGATGGGGGATGGGCGAACACCGGGGAGCTGTTTTTT. The rearrangement uses TRBV10-3 and TRBJ2-2; D tentatively fits TRBD1 or TRBD2 (5 bases each). V lost 10 bases and J 0 bases, leaving 21 bases between the germline ends. The CDR3 contains 17 residues. CDR1 and CDR2 (germline): ENHRY, SYGVKD.

Written as DNA, the CDR3 is TGCAGCGCCATTAGGGGGGGCCGGAACACAGATACGCAGTATTTT. This sequence encodes CSAIRGGRNTDTQYF. The genes are TRBV29-1 and TRBJ2-3; D is possibly TRBD2 (7 bases). In germline, CDR1 is SQVTM, CDR2 ANQGSEA. The length of the CDR3 is 15 residues. V was clipped by 7 bases and J by 2 bases, with 19 bases between them.

This chain links TRBV29-1 with TRBJ1-1; tentatively, D is TRBD1 (6 bases). V lost 6 bases and J lost 8, with 19 bases in between. CDR3 size: 13 residues. The germline V gene encodes CDR1 SQVTM and CDR2 ANQGSEA. The CDR3 protein is CSVGDRLNREAFF. CDR3 nucleotide sequence: TGCAGCGTGGGAGACAGGCTTAACAGGGAAGCTTTCTTT.

The chain uses TRBV29-1 and TRBJ2-1, with TRBD1 as a possible D gene (5 bases). The CDR3 has 14 amino acids. Trimming removed 7 bases at V and 6 bases at J, with 19 bases between. The germline gives CDR1 SQVTM, CDR2 ANQGSEA. The CDR3 region is CSGRSGRAANEQFF. In DNA form, the CDR3 reads TGCAGCGGCCGGTCGGGCAGGGCTGCCAATGAGCAGTTCTTC.

The rearrangement links TRBV5-6 to TRBJ1-2; D is unresolved. Germline V CDR1 and CDR2: SGHDT, YYEEEE. Trimming stripped 2 bases from V and 6 bases from J, with 5 bases between. The CDR3 sequence is 11 residues long. In DNA, the CDR3 is TGTGCCAGCAGCTTATACCATGGCTACACCTTC. This codes for CASSLYHGYTF.

The rearrangement joins TRBV9 to TRBJ1-5; unclear D gene. The germline CDR1 and CDR2 sequences are SGDLS and YYNGEE. Trimming removed 0 bases from V and 1 base from J, with 8 bases in between. CDR3 length equals 15 residues. The CDR3 DNA sequence: TGTGCCAGCAGCGTAGGTGGGGTGAGCAATCAGCCCCAGCATTTT. It is translated as CASSVGGVSNQPQHF. Combining the CDR3 with reference TRBV9 and TRBJ1-5 gives the whole variable domain DSGVTQTPKHLITATGQRVTLRCSPRSGDLSVYWYQQSLDQGLQFLIQYYNGEERAKGNILERFSAQQFPDLHSELNLSSLELGDSALYFCASSVGGVSNQPQHFGDGTRLSIL.

V gene TRBV5-1 combines with J gene TRBJ2-7; 7 nucleotides match TRBD1. Germline CDR1 is SGHRS and CDR2 is YFSETQ. CDR3 length equals 14 residues. V was pared by 4 bases and J by 0 bases, with 4 bases of the junction left unmatched. The CDR3 sequence is CASSPGDSSYEQYF. The CDR3 region has the DNA TGCGCCAGCAGCCCCGGGGACAGCTCCTACGAGCAGTACTTC.

The rearrangement uses TRBV7-2 and TRBJ1-2; D possibly corresponds to TRBD1 (5 bases). V gave up 5 bases and J gave up 7 bases, with 14 bases separating them. The CDR3 is 13 amino acids. CDR1 is SGHTA, CDR2 FQGNSA, per germline. Here the CDR3 reads CASSVMGVGGYTF. The CDR3, as DNA: TGTGCCAGCAGCGTCATGGGGGTGGGTGGCTACACCTTC.

CDR3 protein: CASSSEGNYEQYF. In DNA form, the CDR3 reads TGCGCCAGCAGCTCCGAGGGTAACTACGAGCAGTACTTC. The V call is TRBV5-1, the J call TRBJ2-7; tentative D call: TRBD2 (5 bases). CDR3 length: 13 amino acids. Per the germline V gene, CDR1 is SGHRS and CDR2 is YFSETQ. Between the trimmed V and J ends, which lost 3 bases and 3 bases, there was a span of 10 bases.

Details on this clone: Other DNA variants within this sample encode the same CDR3. The genes are TRBV25-1 and TRBJ2-4; D is perhaps TRBD2 (5 bases). Germline assignment: CDR1 MGHDK and CDR2 SYGVNS. This CDR3 region has 14 residues. The germline V and J ends were trimmed by 4 bases and 9 bases, with 16 bases remaining between them. CDR3: CASSGSGGLIIQYF. In nucleotides, the CDR3 is TGTGCCAGCAGTGGCTCTGGAGGACTGATCATTCAGTACTTC.

The CDR3 bases are TGCAGCGTTGACTCTAGCACAGATACGCAGTATTTT. The encoded protein is CSVDSSTDTQYF. This sequence joins TRBV29-1 and TRBJ2-3; D ambiguous. The CDR3 covers 12 residues. V lost 3 bases and J lost 0, with 4 bases in between. Looked up from germline, CDR1 is SQVTM and CDR2 is ANQGSEA.

The rearrangement uses TRBV30 and TRBJ2-3; D is perhaps TRBD2 (6 bases). Trimming removed 5 bases from V and 3 bases from J, with 15 bases in between. Germline values: CDR1 GTSNPN, CDR2 SVGIG (reference sequence). CDR3 size: 14 residues. The CDR3 nucleotides read TGTGCCTGGGAGGAGGGTGGTGGTACAGATACGCAGTATTTT. Translation: CAWEEGGGTDTQYF.

The V and J genes are TRBV7-9 and TRBJ1-1; D ambiguous. Germline assignment: CDR1 SEHNR and CDR2 FQNEAQ (reference sequence). V lost 1 base, J lost 3 bases, and 12 bases lay in between. The CDR3 is 15 amino acids. CDR3 bases: TGTGCCAGCAGCTTAGGAACGATTCTTGACACTGAAGCTTTCTTT. This sequence encodes CASSLGTILDTEAFF.

With respect to this clone: The CDR3 end shows no conserved phenylalanine or tryptophan, and so a read error is likely. Because the CDR3's place on the DNA is in doubt, the DNA is left out and the CDR3 is given as listed by TCRdb. V usage is TRBV28 and J usage is TRBJ1-1. The CDR3 is 12 amino acids long, termini counted. Per germline, CDR1 MDHEN and CDR2 SYDVKM. CDR3 amino acids: CASSFPPAGWDV.

The chain carries TRBV10-3 and TRBJ2-7, with 11 bases aligning to TRBD2. The CDR3 is made up of 16 amino acids. The germline V gene has CDR1 ENHRY and CDR2 SYGVKD. The trim removed 6 bases at V and 1 base at J, leaving 8 bases unmatched. The CDR3 DNA reads as TGTGCCATCAGGGAGACTAGCGGGATCACATCCTACGAGCAGTACTTC. It is translated as CAIRETSGITSYEQYF.

The rearrangement links TRBV30 to TRBJ2-3; D gene uncertain. The CDR3 loop spans 15 amino acids. The V gene's germline CDR1 is GTSNPN and CDR2 SVGIG (reference sequence). Deletions cut 2 bases from V and 0 bases from J, with 12 bases between. The CDR3 reads CAWSRLGRSTDTQYF. The CDR3 nucleotides read TGTGCCTGGAGTAGATTAGGGCGGAGCACAGATACGCAGTATTTT.

V usage is TRBV7-8 and J usage is TRBJ1-2; TRBD1 agrees at 7 bases. The CDR3 is 15 residues long. V gave up 4 bases and J gave up 2 bases; unmatched junction bases: 7. Germline V lookup: CDR1 SGHVS, CDR2 FQNEAQ. CDR3 nucleotides: TGTGCCAGCAGCTCGGGACAGCAAACGAACTATGGCTACACCTTC. Protein sequence: CASSSGQQTNYGYTF.

This clone was seen more than once but under ten times. The V and J genes are TRBV29-1 and TRBJ1-2; TRBD1 agrees at 7 bases. The V and J ends lost 6 bases and 3 bases, in that order; junction bases with no gene match: 7. This CDR3 spans 13 amino acids. Germline V gene lookup returns CDR1 SQVTM and CDR2 ANQGSEA. CDR3 coding DNA: TGCAGCGTCTTAGACAGGGCCGACTATGGCTACACCTTC. Translating it yields CSVLDRADYGYTF.

The rearrangement links TRBV29-1 to TRBJ2-7; 7 bases align to TRBD1. The CDR3 runs 14 residues. V dropped 7 bases and J dropped 0; count of bases not matched to a gene: 9. Germline values: CDR1 SQVTM, CDR2 ANQGSEA. The CDR3 coding sequence is TGCAGCGCCAAGGGGGCTCCGAGCTCCTACGAGCAGTACTTC. It codes for CSAKGAPSSYEQYF.

V is TRBV19 and J is TRBJ2-7; D not resolved. The length of the CDR3 is 13 residues. Trimming shortened V by 7 bases and J by 6 bases, and 16 bases separated the two germline ends. CDR1 LNHDA and CDR2 SQIVND come from the germline V gene (reference sequence). This chain's CDR3 is CASTQHPSGEQYF. The CDR3 DNA follows: TGTGCCAGTACCCAGCACCCCTCGGGCGAGCAGTACTTC.

This clone has just a few counts. This sequence joins TRBV4-1 and TRBJ1-5, with D unresolved. V lost 2 bases to trimming and J lost 5 bases, with 7 bases between them. The CDR3 has 13 amino acids. CDR1 is MGHRA, CDR2 YSYEKL, per germline. For the CDR3, the DNA is TGCGCCAGCAGCCAACAACCCTATCAGCCCCAGCATTTT. Its translation: CASSQQPYQPQHF.

The count of this clone is one. This chain's CDR3 is CTSSQGRGNTEAFF. The CDR3 DNA is TGCACCAGCAGCCAAGGGCGGGGGAACACTGAAGCTTTCTTT. This rearrangement joins TRBV1 to TRBJ1-1. TRBV1 is classified as a pseudogene. The CDR3 extends over 14 amino acids.

The J gene is TRBJ2-7, the V gene TRBV13; D is unresolved. In germline, CDR1 is PRHDT, CDR2 FYEKMQ (reference sequence). The CDR3 loop spans 12 amino acids. V dropped 6 bases and J dropped 2 bases, with 8 bases sitting between them. The CDR3 here is CASSLRAYEQYF. The CDR3 coding sequence is TGTGCCAGCAGTTTAAGGGCCTACGAGCAGTACTTC.